One sample yielded the 18 T cell receptor beta chains listed below, sequenced in a study of tissue T cells after allogeneic stem cell transplantation. Data came from immunoSEQ multiplex PCR; TCRdb stores just in-frame clones and leaves some out. The sample consists of about 10,000 clones, roughly 60% of them appearing once. Sequencing was performed on tissue from the jejunum, taken at autopsy. These receptors originate from a woman between 18 and 55 years old with breast cancer.

This chain links TRBV7-2 with TRBJ1-5; 7 bases are shared with TRBD1. The V segment lost 5 bases and the J segment 6 bases; nucleotides outside the gene matches: 4. Germline V CDR1 and CDR2: SGHTA, FQGNSA. The CDR3 has 13 residues. The CDR3 region has the DNA TGTGCCAGCAGCCCCGGGACAGTTCAGCCCCAGCATTTT. Its protein product is CASSPGTVQPQHF.

The chain uses TRBV30 and TRBJ1-4; D gene ambiguous. Between the trimmed V and J ends, which lost 2 bases and 0 bases, there was a span of 1 base. The CDR3 contains 12 residues. From germline, CDR1 is GTSNPN and CDR2 SVGIG (reference sequence). CDR3 in amino acids: CAWSSTNEKLFF. The DNA for the CDR3 is TGTGCCTGGAGTTCAACTAATGAAAAACTGTTTTTT. The full variable domain, completed using reference TRBV30 and TRBJ1-4, is SQTIHQWPATLVQPVGSPLSLECTVEGTSNPNLYWYRQAAGRGLQLLFYSVGIGQISSEVPQNLSASRPQDRQFILSSKKLLLSDSGFYLCAWSSTNEKLFFGSGTQLSVL.

This clone showed up just a few times. CDR3 sequence reads: CASSLVGIENTIYF. CDR3 bases: TGTGCCAGCAGCTTGGTGGGCATCGAGAACACCATATATTTT. The V and J genes are TRBV5-6 and TRBJ1-3; no clear D. Germline loops: CDR1 SGHDT, CDR2 YYEEEE. The V end lost 0 bases, the J end lost 7 bases, and 11 bases lay between the germline ends. The CDR3 runs to 14 residues.

The rearrangement uses TRBV10-3 and TRBJ2-7; 7 nucleotides agree with TRBD2. Germline V gene data show CDR1 as ENHRY and CDR2 as SYGVKD. The CDR3 runs to 15 residues. J lost 5 bases, V lost 6 bases, and 13 bases had no gene match. The DNA of the CDR3 is TGTGCCATCAGCACAGCCGCGGGAGCTCCGGACGAGCAGTACTTC. Translated: CAISTAAGAPDEQYF.

The gene calls are TRBV29-1 and TRBJ2-1; TRBD1 agrees at 8 bases. J lost 0 bases, V lost 7 bases, and 2 bases had no gene match. CDR1 is SQVTM, CDR2 ANQGSEA, per germline. This CDR3 is 13 amino acids long. CDR3 sequence reads: CSATGGSYNEQFF. CDR3 DNA sequence: TGCAGCGCTACAGGGGGCTCCTACAATGAGCAGTTCTTC.

The CDR3 DNA is TGTGCCTCAAGAGCGGGCGGGGGGTTCAATGAGCAGTTCTTC. Translation gives CASRAGGGFNEQFF. V is TRBV6-5 and J is TRBJ2-1; 8 bases are a match to TRBD2. This CDR3 has 14 residues. The germline V gene encodes CDR1 MNHEY and CDR2 SVGAGI. V was clipped by 11 bases and J by 6 bases; unmatched bases: 12.

The chain carries TRBV2 and TRBJ2-5, with 8 bases aligning to TRBD2. CDR3 length equals 14 residues. V was pared by 4 bases and J by 2 bases, with 3 bases of the junction left unmatched. The germline gives CDR1 SNHLY, CDR2 FYNNEI. DNA of the CDR3: TGTGCCAGCAGTGGTTCGGGGGGGCAAGAGACCCAGTACTTC. This codes for CASSGSGGQETQYF.

This rearrangement joins TRBV5-1 to TRBJ2-5, with 9 nucleotides matching TRBD2. The CDR3 is 15 residues long. The V segment lost 3 bases and the J segment 4 bases; nucleotides outside the gene matches: 7. Germline loops: CDR1 SGHRS, CDR2 YFSETQ. CDR3 DNA sequence: TGCGCCAGCAGCTCCCTACTAGCGGGCCCAGAGACCCAGTACTTC. Its protein is CASSSLLAGPETQYF.

The V gene is TRBV19, the J gene TRBJ2-7, with D tentatively TRBD2 (6 bases). The ends were cut back, 4 bases at V and 3 bases at J, with 13 bases in the middle. The CDR3 has 14 amino acids. The germline CDR1 and CDR2 sequences are LNHDA and SQIVND (reference sequence). The CDR3, as DNA: TGTGCCAGTAGTACCCCAGGGAGGATCTACGAGCAGTACTTC. Protein sequence: CASSTPGRIYEQYF.

The rearrangement links TRBV6-2 or TRBV6-3 to TRBJ2-7, with TRBD2 as a possible D gene (5 bases). V lost 3 bases and J 6 bases, leaving 21 bases between the germline ends. The germline CDR1 and CDR2 sequences are MNHEY and SVGEGT. CDR3 length: 16 residues. CDR3 coding DNA: TGTGCCAGCAGTTATCGGTTCGACGCAGGTGGGAGCGAGCAGTACTTC. Translating it yields CASSYRFDAGGSEQYF.

The chain joins TRBV21-1 to TRBJ2-5; the D call in the table, TRBD2, was not verified against the DNA. TRBV21-1 is described as a pseudogene. The CDR3 runs 14 residues. The CDR3 is CASSKMEDQETQYF. The CDR3 DNA reads as TGTGCCAGCAGCAAAATGGAGGACCAAGAGACCCAGTACTTC.

Relative to its sample, this clone is medium-sized. Within the sample, other DNA sequences also encode this same CDR3. The chain recombines TRBV19 with TRBJ2-3; TRBD1 might be the D (5 bases). V lost 6 bases to trimming and J lost 1 base, with 8 bases between them. Germline values: CDR1 LNHDA, CDR2 SQIVND (reference sequence). This CDR3 region has 13 residues. The CDR3 bases are TGTGCCAGTAGGACAGCTGGCACAGATACGCAGTATTTT. This sequence encodes CASRTAGTDTQYF.

This chain uses TRBV29-1 with TRBJ1-2, with D maybe TRBD1 (5 bases). V shed 3 bases and J shed 8 bases, with 13 bases lying between them. The germline CDR1 and CDR2 sequences are SQVTM and ANQGSEA. The length of the CDR3 is 12 residues. The CDR3 spells CSVDSGGGGYTF. The CDR3 DNA follows: TGCAGCGTTGACTCTGGGGGTGGAGGCTACACCTTC.

J is TRBJ2-2 and V is TRBV27, with D possibly being TRBD1 (5 bases). Germline V gene lookup returns CDR1 MNHEY and CDR2 SMNVEV (reference sequence). V lost 2 bases to trimming and J lost 5 bases, with 9 bases between them. This CDR3 has 14 amino acids. The CDR3 region is CASSLRGRTGELFF. In DNA form, the CDR3 reads TGTGCCAGCAGTTTAAGGGGTAGGACCGGGGAGCTGTTTTTT.

For this clone: Other nucleotide sequences in the sample specify the same CDR3. V usage is TRBV6-1 and J usage is TRBJ1-2; D unresolved. The V and J ends lost 2 bases and 5 bases respectively, with 6 bases between them. The CDR3 is made up of 12 amino acids. Germline V gives CDR1 MNHNS, CDR2 SASEGT. The CDR3 here is CASSEFGYGYTF. CDR3 nucleotide sequence: TGTGCCAGCAGTGAATTTGGGTATGGCTACACCTTC.

The chain carries TRBV25-1 and TRBJ2-7; 7 bases map to TRBD1. The CDR3 runs to 13 residues. J lost 2 bases, V lost 8 bases, and 6 bases had no gene match. Germline V gene data show CDR1 as MGHDK and CDR2 as SYGVNS. The CDR3 protein is CASARQGPYEQYF. The DNA for the CDR3 is TGTGCCAGCGCCCGACAGGGCCCCTACGAGCAGTACTTC.

This clone occurred once. This chain links TRBV7-2 with TRBJ1-5; D is unresolved. The CDR3 has 15 residues. Germline V CDR1 and CDR2: SGHTA, FQGNSA. The V and J ends lost 1 base and 3 bases respectively, with 10 bases between them. CDR3 region: CASSLEGRNNQPQHF. CDR3 bases: TGTGCCAGCAGCTTAGAGGGCAGGAACAATCAGCCCCAGCATTTT.

The chain is built from TRBV28 and TRBJ2-4; TRBD1 aligns across 9 bases. The V gene end was trimmed by 10 bases and the J gene end by 4 bases; junction bases not matched to a gene: 11. Germline V gives CDR1 MDHEN, CDR2 SYDVKM. CDR3 length: 15 residues. In DNA, the CDR3 is TGTGCCAACAGGGGGACCGGGACAGGGAAAAACATTCAGTACTTC. It codes for CANRGTGTGKNIQYF.